The clone carrying this T cell receptor beta chain was seen ten or more times. The data were taken from a study of blood T cells in healthy people across ages. Through a sample-barcoded 5' primer and a J-beta primer mix, a second PCR was run for roughly 6 to 11 cycles. Via MiXCR, TCRdb re-called the 5' RACE reads, giving one row per CDR3 protein. The repertoire holds some 940,000 distinct CDR3 sequences, with under 35% as singletons. The sample also formed part of further work on T cells of mothers and their children. From that report: Every mother supplied over 9 million TCR beta CDR3 reads and every child a few million.

The sequence came from a woman in her thirties or forties in good health. Specimen: blood.

The CDR3 sequence is CASSYQEGAYNSPLHF. The CDR3 DNA is TGTGCCAGCAGCTATCAGGAAGGCGCCTATAATTCACCCCTCCACTTT. The genes are TRBV5-5 and TRBJ1-6; no definite D call. Germline values: CDR1 SGHKS, CDR2 YYEKEE (reference sequence). The CDR3 length is 16 residues. V lost 3 bases, J lost 2 bases, and 12 bases lay in between. Together with reference TRBV5-5 and TRBJ1-6, the CDR3 gives the full variable domain: DAGVTQSPTHLIKTRGQQVTLRCSPISGHKSVSWYQQVLGQGPQFIFQYYEKEERGRGNFPDRFSARQFPNYSSELNVNALLLGDSALYLCASSYQEGAYNSPLHFGNGTRLTVT.